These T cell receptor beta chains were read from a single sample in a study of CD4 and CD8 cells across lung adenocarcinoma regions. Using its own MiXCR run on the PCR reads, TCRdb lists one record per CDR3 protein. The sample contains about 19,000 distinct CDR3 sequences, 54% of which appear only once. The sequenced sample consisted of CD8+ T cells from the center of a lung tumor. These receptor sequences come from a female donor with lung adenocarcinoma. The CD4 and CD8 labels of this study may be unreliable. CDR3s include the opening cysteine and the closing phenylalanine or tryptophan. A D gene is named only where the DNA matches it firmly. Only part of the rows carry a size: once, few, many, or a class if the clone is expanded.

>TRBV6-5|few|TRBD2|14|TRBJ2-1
TGTGCCAGCAGTTACTCGGAGACTAGCGGGAGATTGTTCTTC
CASSYSETSGRLFF
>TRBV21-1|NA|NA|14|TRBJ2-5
TGTGCCGGGCCCGGGGGCTGTGAGCAAGAGACCCAGTACTTC
CAGPGGCEQETQYF
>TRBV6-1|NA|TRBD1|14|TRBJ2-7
TGTGCCAGCAGTGCCGGACAGGGGGCTGACGAGCAGTACTTC
CASSAGQGADEQYF
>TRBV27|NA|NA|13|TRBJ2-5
TGTGCCAGCAGTTTGGTCTTCCAAGAGACCCAGTACTTC
CASSLVFQETQYF
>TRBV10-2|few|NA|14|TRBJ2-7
TGCGCCAGCACCCCGGTAGGAAACGCCTACGAGCAGTACTTC
CASTPVGNAYEQYF
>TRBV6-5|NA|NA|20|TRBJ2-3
TGTGCCAGCAGTTACGAGGCTCCCCCGCCAGAGGGTGGGAGCACAGAGACGCAGTATTTT
CASSYEAPPPEGGSTETQYF
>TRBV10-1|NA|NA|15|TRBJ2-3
TGCGCCAGCGGCCCGCGGGCAGGGGGGATGGATACGCAGTATTTT
CASGPRAGGMDTQYF
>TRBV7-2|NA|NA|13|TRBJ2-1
TGTGCCAGCACCCCGGGGATTTACAATGAGCAGTTCTTC
CASTPGIYNEQFF
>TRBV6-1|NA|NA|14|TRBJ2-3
TGTGCCAGCAGCCGGGGACGGGGATCAGATACGCAGTATTTT
CASSRGRGSDTQYF
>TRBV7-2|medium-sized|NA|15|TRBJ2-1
TGTGCCAGCAGGTTAGGTCACAGCTCCTACAATGAGCAGTTCTTC
CASRLGHSSYNEQFF
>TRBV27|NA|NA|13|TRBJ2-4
TGTGCCAGCAGTTTACGACTCACAAATACTCAGTACTTC
CASSLRLTNTQYF
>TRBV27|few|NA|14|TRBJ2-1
TGTGCCAGCAGGAGTTTACGCGGGTACAATGAGCAGTTCTTC
CASRSLRGYNEQFF
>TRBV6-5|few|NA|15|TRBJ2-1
TGTGCCAGCAGTTACGCCGGGGGGCCCCACAATGAGCAGTTCTTC
CASSYAGGPHNEQFF
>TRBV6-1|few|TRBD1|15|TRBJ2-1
TGTGCCAGCAGTGAGACAGGGGGCTCCTACAATGAGCAGTTCTTC
CASSETGGSYNEQFF
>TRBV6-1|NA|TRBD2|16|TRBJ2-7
TGTGCCAGTCTACCGGGAGGGGCGGGAGAATTAGATACGCAGTACTTC
CASLPGGAGELDTQYF
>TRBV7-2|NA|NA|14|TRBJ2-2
TGTGCCAGCAGCTTTTCCGGGTCCCTCGGGGAGCTGTTTTTT
CASSFSGSLGELFF
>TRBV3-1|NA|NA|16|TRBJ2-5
TGTGCCAGCAGCTCCGACCAGGGGGCGGGAGGCGGGACCCAGTACTTC
CASSSDQGAGGGTQYF
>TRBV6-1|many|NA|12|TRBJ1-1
TGTGCCAGCAGTCTGCGGGAAGGGAAAGCTTTCTTT
CASSLREGKAFF
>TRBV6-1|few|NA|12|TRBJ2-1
TGTGCCACTAACAGGGTGAGGAATGAGCAGTTCTTC
CATNRVRNEQFF
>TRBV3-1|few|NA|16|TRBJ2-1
TGTGCCAGCAGCCAAGAGGATTACGGGGGAGACAATGAGCAGTTCTTC
CASSQEDYGGDNEQFF
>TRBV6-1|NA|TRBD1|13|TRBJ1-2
TGTGCCAGCACCGGGACAGCTAACTATGGCTACACCTTC
CASTGTANYGYTF
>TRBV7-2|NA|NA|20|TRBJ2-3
TGTGCCAGCAGCTTAGCTGGCGGGGGCGGCCTCTCCTCTGGCACAGATACGCAGTATTTT
CASSLAGGGGLSSGTDTQYF
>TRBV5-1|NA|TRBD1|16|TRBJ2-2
TGCGCCAGCAGTATACAGGGGGCCTGGAACACCGGGGAGCTGTTTTTT
CASSIQGAWNTGELFF
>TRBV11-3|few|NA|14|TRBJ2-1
TGTGCCAGCAGCCCCGGGGGGCGGGATAATGAGCAGTTCTTC
CASSPGGRDNEQFF
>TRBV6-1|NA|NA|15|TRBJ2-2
TGTGCCAGCCGCGGGCGCGCAACCGACACCGGGGCGCTGTTTTTT
CASRGRATDTGALFF
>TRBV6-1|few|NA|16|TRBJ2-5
TGTGCCAGCAGTGAATTGTCCCCGTTGGCAAAAGAGACCCAGTACTTC
CASSELSPLAKETQYF
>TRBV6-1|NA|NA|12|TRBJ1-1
TGTGCCAGCAGTACAGGGAACACTGAAGCTTTCTTT
CASSTGNTEAFF
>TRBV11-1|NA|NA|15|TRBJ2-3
TGTGCCAGGGGGCTCGGCGGCGGCAACAAAGATACGCAGTATTTT
CARGLGGGNKDTQYF
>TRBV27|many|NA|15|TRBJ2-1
TGTGCCAGCAGTCGTTCGATGGACCTATACAATGAGCAGTTCTTC
CASSRSMDLYNEQFF
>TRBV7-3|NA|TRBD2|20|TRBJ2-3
TGTGCCAGCAGCCTACGGGGGGGATCAAGACTAGCGGGAGTGACAGATACGCAGTATTTT
CASSLRGGSRLAGVTDTQYF
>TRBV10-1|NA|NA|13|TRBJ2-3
TGCGTCTCGGCGCTGGTAGCCAAAAACATTCAGTACTTT
CVSALVAKNIQYF
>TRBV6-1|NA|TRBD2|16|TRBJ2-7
TGTGCCAGCAAGGCGCGGGGGGCAGGGGACCAAGATACGCAGTACTTC
CASKARGAGDQDTQYF
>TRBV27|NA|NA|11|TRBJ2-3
TGTGCCGGCCGTCATCCAGATACGCAGTACTTT
CAGRHPDTQYF
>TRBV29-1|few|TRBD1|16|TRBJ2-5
TGCAGCGTTAAGGGTGCCGGGACAGGGGTGAGTGAGACCCAGTACTTC
CSVKGAGTGVSETQYF
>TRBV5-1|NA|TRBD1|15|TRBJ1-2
TGCGCCAGCAGCCAGACAGGGGACCCATCGGGAGGCTACACCTTC
CASSQTGDPSGGYTF
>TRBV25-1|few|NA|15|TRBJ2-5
TGTGCCAGCAGTGAATCTCTAGGCCAGGGGGAGACCCAGTACTTC
CASSESLGQGETQYF
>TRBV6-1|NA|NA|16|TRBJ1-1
TGTGCCAGCAGTCCCTATGGCGGGCAGGGGAGCACTGAAGCTTTCTTT
CASSPYGGQGSTEAFF
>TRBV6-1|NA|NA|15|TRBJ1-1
TGTGCCAGCAGCGGGCCCGTATACAAGAACACTGAAGCTTTCTTT
CASSGPVYKNTEAFF
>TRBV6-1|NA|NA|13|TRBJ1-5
TGTGCCAGCACTGGTTGGGACAATCAGCCCCAGCATTTT
CASTGWDNQPQHF
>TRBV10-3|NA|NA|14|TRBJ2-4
TGTGCGGGCACCGGGGGGCGTGACGGAGAGATTCAGTACTTC
CAGTGGRDGEIQYF
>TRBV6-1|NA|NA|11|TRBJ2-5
TGTGCCAGCGGGATCCAAGAGACCCAGTACTTC
CASGIQETQYF